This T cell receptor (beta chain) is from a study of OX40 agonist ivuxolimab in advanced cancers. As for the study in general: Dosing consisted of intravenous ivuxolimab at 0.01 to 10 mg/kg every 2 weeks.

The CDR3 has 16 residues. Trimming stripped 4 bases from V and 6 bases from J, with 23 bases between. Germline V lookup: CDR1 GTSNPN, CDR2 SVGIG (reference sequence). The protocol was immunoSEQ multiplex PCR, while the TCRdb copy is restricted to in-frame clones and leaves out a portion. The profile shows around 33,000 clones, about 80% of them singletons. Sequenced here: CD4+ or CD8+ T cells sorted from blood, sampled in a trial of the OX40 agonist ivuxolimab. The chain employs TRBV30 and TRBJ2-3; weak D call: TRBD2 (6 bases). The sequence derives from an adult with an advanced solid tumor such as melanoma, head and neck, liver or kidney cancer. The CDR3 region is CAWTPPGVGGFDTQYF. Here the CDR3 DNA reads TGTGCCTGGACCCCCCCGGGGGTTGGCGGGTTTGATACGCAGTATTTT. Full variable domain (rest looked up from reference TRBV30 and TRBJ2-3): SQTIHQWPATLVQPVGSPLSLECTVEGTSNPNLYWYRQAAGRGLQLLFYSVGIGQISSEVPQNLSASRPQDRQFILSSKKLLLSDSGFYLCAWTPPGVGGFDTQYFGPGTRLTVL.